This T cell receptor (beta chain) was sequenced during a study of cytomegalovirus exposure and HLA in healthy donors. Study observations and caveats: Both high specificity and high sensitivity reportedly marked the classifier's diagnosis of cytomegalovirus status. Researchers catalogued about 150 TCR beta chains as cytomegalovirus-associated.

This clone was picked up one time. Its antigen is undetermined. Clones were read by immunoSEQ multiplex PCR, and TCRdb kept only the in-frame ones, dropping some. The data show 90,000 to 130,000 clones, approximately 95% seen once. The CDR3 contains 15 residues. Germline loops: CDR1 SGHTA, CDR2 FQGNSA. V shed 5 bases and J shed 4 bases, with 17 bases lying between them. The sequenced material came from PBMCs. This clonotype was sampled from a woman under 30 in good health and CMV-seronegative. The gene calls are TRBV7-2 and TRBJ1-1; D possibly corresponds to TRBD1 (6 bases). The CDR3 DNA follows: TGTGCCAGCAGCCAAGCTTACAGGGAGGGCACTGAAGCTTTCTTT. Its translation is CASSQAYREGTEAFF. Full variable domain (remainder filled in from reference TRBV7-2 and TRBJ1-1): GAGVSQSPSNKVTEKGKDVELRCDPISGHTALYWYRQSLGQGLEFLIYFQGNSAPDKSGLPSDRFSAERTGGSVSTLTIQRTQQEDSAVYLCASSQAYREGTEAFFGQGTRLTVV.